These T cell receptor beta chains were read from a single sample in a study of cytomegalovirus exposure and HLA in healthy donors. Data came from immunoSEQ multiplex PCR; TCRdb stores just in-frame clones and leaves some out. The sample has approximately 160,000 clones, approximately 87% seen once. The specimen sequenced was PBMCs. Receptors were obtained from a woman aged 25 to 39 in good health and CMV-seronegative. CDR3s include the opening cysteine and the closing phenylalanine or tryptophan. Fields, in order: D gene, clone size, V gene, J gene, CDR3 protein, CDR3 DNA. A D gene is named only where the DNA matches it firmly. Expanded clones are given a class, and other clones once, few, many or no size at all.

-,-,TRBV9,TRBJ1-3,CASSPRIGPGNTIYF,TGTGCCAGCAGCCCCCGCATAGGACCTGGAAACACCATATATTTT
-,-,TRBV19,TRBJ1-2,CASSRSGVNYGYTF,TGTGCCAGTAGCCGATCGGGGGTTAACTATGGCTACACCTTC
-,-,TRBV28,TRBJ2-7,CASSSGTAPYEQYF,TGTGCCAGCAGTTCCGGGACGGCTCCCTACGAGCAGTACTTC
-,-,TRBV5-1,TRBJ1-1,CASSSYPASGDTEAFF,TGCGCCAGCAGCTCCTACCCGGCCTCAGGGGATACTGAAGCTTTCTTT
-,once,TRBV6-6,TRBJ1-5,CASSYFYSNQPQHF,TGTGCCAGCAGTTACTTCTATAGCAATCAGCCCCAGCATTTT
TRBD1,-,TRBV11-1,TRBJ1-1,CASSLATGWEAFF,TGTGCCAGCAGCTTAGCGACAGGGTGGGAAGCTTTCTTT
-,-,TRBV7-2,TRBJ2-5,CASSPYMRETQYF,TGTGCCAGCAGCCCCTACATGCGGGAGACCCAGTACTTC
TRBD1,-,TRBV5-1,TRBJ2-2,CASSSTGDTGELFF,TGCGCCAGCAGCTCGACAGGGGACACCGGGGAGCTGTTTTTT
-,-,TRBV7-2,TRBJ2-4,CASSLPGQSKNIQYF,TGTGCCAGCAGCTTACCAGGACAGAGCAAAAACATTCAGTACTTC
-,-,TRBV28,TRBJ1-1,CASSFTDLNTEAFF,TGTGCCAGCAGTTTCACGGACCTGAACACTGAAGCTTTCTTT
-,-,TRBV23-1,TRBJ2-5,CASSMKTQYF,TGCGCCAGCAGTATGAAGACCCAGTACTTC
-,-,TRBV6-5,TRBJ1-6,CASRNRDLLSPLHF,TGTGCCAGCAGAAACAGGGATCTGCTTTCACCCCTCCACTTT
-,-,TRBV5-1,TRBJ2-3,CASSLEGIGDTQYF,TGCGCCAGCAGCTTGGAAGGGATAGGGGATACGCAGTATTTT
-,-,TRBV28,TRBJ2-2,CASSLYTGELFF,TGTGCCAGCAGTCTCTACACCGGGGAGCTGTTTTTT
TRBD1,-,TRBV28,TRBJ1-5,CASSSSPGTGDNQPQHF,TGTGCCAGCAGTTCGTCCCCCGGGACAGGGGACAATCAGCCCCAGCATTTT
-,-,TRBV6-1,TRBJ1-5,CASSELRQTSNQPQHF,TGTGCCAGCAGTGAACTTCGACAAACTAGCAATCAGCCCCAGCATTTT
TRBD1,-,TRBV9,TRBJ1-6,CASSPGGQGGNSPLHF,TGTGCCAGCAGCCCAGGAGGACAGGGGGGGAATTCACCCCTCCACTTT
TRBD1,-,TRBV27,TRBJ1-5,CASSTGGWQPQHF,TGTGCCAGCAGTACAGGGGGCTGGCAGCCCCAGCATTTT
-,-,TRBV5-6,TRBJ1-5,CASSLFRYNQPQHF,TGTGCCAGCAGCTTGTTCAGGTATAATCAGCCCCAGCATTTT
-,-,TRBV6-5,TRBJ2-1,CASSLGTRGEVF,TGTGCCAGCAGTCTAGGAACTAGAGGGGAGGTCTTC
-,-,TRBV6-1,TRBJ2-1,CVGSRTKSDEQFF,TGTGTCGGATCCCGGACAAAATCGGATGAGCAGTTCTTC
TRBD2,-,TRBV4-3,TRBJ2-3,CASSQGTGGRTDTQYF,TGCGCCAGCAGCCAAGGAACGGGAGGACGCACAGATACGCAGTATTTT
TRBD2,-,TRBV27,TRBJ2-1,CASSLFPGTSGYSEFF,TGTGCCAGCAGTTTGTTCCCCGGGACTAGCGGGTACTCGGAGTTCTTC
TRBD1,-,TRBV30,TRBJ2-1,CAWTLRGQGRSNEQFF,TGTGCCTGGACCTTGAGGGGACAGGGACGTTCGAATGAGCAGTTCTTC
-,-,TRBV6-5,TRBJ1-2,CASSNGNYGYTF,TGTGCCAGCAGTAACGGGAACTATGGCTACACCTTC
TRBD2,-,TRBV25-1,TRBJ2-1,CASSPSGTNNEQFF,TGTGCCAGCAGTCCTAGCGGGACAAACAATGAGCAGTTCTTC
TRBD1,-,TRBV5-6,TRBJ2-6,CASSLTTGPGANVLTF,TGTGCCAGCAGCTTAACGACAGGGCCCGGGGCCAACGTCCTGACTTTC
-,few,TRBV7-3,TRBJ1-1,CASSLMGGSEAFF,TGTGCCAGCAGCCTTATGGGGGGATCTGAAGCTTTCTTT
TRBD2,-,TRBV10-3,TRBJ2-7,CAISGGTSGNPYEQYF,TGTGCCATCAGTGGAGGGACTAGCGGTAATCCCTACGAGCAGTACTTC
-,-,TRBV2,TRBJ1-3,CASSIDRGNTIYF,TGTGCCAGCAGTATTGACAGGGGAAACACCATATATTTT
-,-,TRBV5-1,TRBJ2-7,CASSRGDASYEQYF,TGCGCCAGCAGCCGAGGGGACGCTTCCTACGAGCAGTACTTC
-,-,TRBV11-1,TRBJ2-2,CASSSRTGVTGELFF,TGTGCCAGCAGCTCCCGGACGGGAGTCACCGGGGAGCTGTTTTTT
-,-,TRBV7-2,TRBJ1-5,CASSSRGNQPQHF,TGTGCCAGCAGCTCCAGGGGTAATCAGCCCCAGCATTTT
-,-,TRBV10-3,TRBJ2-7,CAISGKGGRGYEQYF,TGTGCCATCAGTGGAAAGGGGGGAAGAGGCTACGAGCAGTACTTC
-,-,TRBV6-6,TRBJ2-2,CASSYRGRGTGELFF,TGTGCCAGCAGTTACCGGGGTCGGGGCACCGGGGAGCTGTTTTTT
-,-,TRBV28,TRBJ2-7,CASTVWGEQYF,TGTGCCAGCACCGTTTGGGGCGAGCAGTACTTC
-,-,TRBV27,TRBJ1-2,CASRTLQGREFNYGYTF,TGTGCCAGCAGAACACTACAGGGTCGGGAGTTTAACTATGGCTACACCTTC
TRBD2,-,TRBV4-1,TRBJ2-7,CASSQDRSTASGPTYEQYF,TGCGCCAGCAGCCAAGATCGTTCGACGGCTAGCGGACCGACCTACGAGCAGTACTTC
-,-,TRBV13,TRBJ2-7,CASSLGGKYEQYF,TGTGCCAGCAGCTTAGGCGGGAAGTACGAGCAGTACTTC
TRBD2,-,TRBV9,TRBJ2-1,CASSVPAPGTSGRGGGYNEQFF,TGTGCCAGCAGCGTTCCCGCCCCCGGGACTAGCGGGAGAGGGGGGGGTTACAATGAGCAGTTCTTC
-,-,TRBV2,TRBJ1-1,CASIGGTEAFF,TGTGCCAGCATAGGGGGCACTGAAGCTTTCTTT
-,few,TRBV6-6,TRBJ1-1,CASGVGNTEAFF,TGTGCCAGCGGGGTAGGGAACACTGAAGCTTTCTTT
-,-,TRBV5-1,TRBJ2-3,CASSSSTDTQYF,TGCGCCAGCAGCTCTAGCACAGATACGCAGTATTTT
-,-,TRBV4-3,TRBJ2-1,CASSPQRDIYNEQFF,TGCGCCAGCAGCCCCCAAAGGGATATCTACAATGAGCAGTTCTTC
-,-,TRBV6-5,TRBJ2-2,CASSYVGGATGELFF,TGTGCCAGCAGTTACGTCGGGGGCGCGACCGGGGAGCTGTTTTTT